Presented here are 22 T cell receptor beta chains from one specimen sequenced in a study of CD8 T cells in Susac syndrome. Random hexamers were used to reverse transcribe about 0.45 to 1 ug of RNA. TCRdb processed the immunoSEQ multiplex PCR reads anew with MiXCR; each CDR3 protein has one entry. The sample includes roughly 400,000 distinct CDR3 sequences, roughly 85% seen only once; the top ten take approximately 0.11%. The specimen was CD8+ T cells from PBMCs. All receptors derive from a human donor with multiple sclerosis.

The chain is built from TRBV6-1 and TRBJ2-1; D remains unclear. CDR1 is MNHNS and CDR2 is SASEGT in the germline V gene. Between the trimmed V and J ends, which lost 8 bases and 0 bases, there was a span of 5 bases. This CDR3 has 12 residues. The CDR3 nucleotides read TGTGCCAGCGGCGGCTCCTACAATGAGCAGTTCTTC. Protein: CASGGSYNEQFF.

The chain carries TRBV29-1 and TRBJ2-7; D is unresolved. V was cut by 3 bases and J by 0 bases, with 9 bases left in between. Germline loops: CDR1 SQVTM, CDR2 ANQGSEA. The CDR3 spans 13 residues. The CDR3, as DNA: TGCAGCGTTGAGCTCCTCCTCTCCTACGAGCAGTACTTC. Encoded protein: CSVELLLSYEQYF.

This chain's CDR3 is CASAPPPSGFHNEQFF. The CDR3 nucleotides are TGCGCCAGCGCGCCGCCCCCAAGCGGTTTCCACAATGAGCAGTTCTTC. V gene TRBV4-1 combines with J gene TRBJ2-1, with D possibly matching TRBD2 (5 bases). The CDR3 length is 16 residues. V dropped 8 bases and J dropped 5 bases, with 22 bases sitting between them. Germline lookup yields CDR1 MGHRA and CDR2 YSYEKL.

This clonotype was picked up one time. The chain combines TRBV3-1 with TRBJ2-1, with no clear D. CDR1 and CDR2 from the germline V gene are LGHDT and YNNKEL (reference sequence). The CDR3 runs to 15 residues. Trimming removed 0 bases from V and 0 bases from J, with 6 bases in between. CDR3 sequence: CASSQESSSYNEQFF. As DNA, the CDR3 is TGTGCCAGCAGCCAAGAAAGTAGCTCCTACAATGAGCAGTTCTTC.

The chain carries TRBV18 and TRBJ2-1, with 7 bases lining up with TRBD1. Germline V gene data show CDR1 as KGHSH and CDR2 as LQKENI. V trimming: 4 bases; J trimming: 5 bases; junction bases outside the gene matches: 2. There are 13 residues in the CDR3. CDR3 DNA: TGTGCCAGCTCACAAACAGGGGACAATGAGCAGTTCTTC. Translation: CASSQTGDNEQFF.

The CDR3 reads CASSDLPWVAEAFF. Here the CDR3 DNA reads TGTGCCAGCAGTGATCTGCCTTGGGTAGCTGAAGCTTTCTTT. The gene calls are TRBV6-1 and TRBJ1-1; the D is unclear. Germline-derived CDR1 and CDR2 are MNHNS and SASEGT. Trimming took off 3 bases at V and 6 bases at J, with 14 bases between the two ends. This CDR3 region has 14 residues.

V gene TRBV30 combines with J gene TRBJ1-2; 7 bases line up with TRBD1. CDR1 GTSNPN and CDR2 SVGIG come from the germline V gene (reference sequence). This CDR3 spans 11 amino acids. V shed 5 bases and J 8 bases; nucleotides not matched to a gene: 5. The CDR3 spells CAWDRDRGYTF. CDR3 in DNA: TGTGCCTGGGACAGGGATAGGGGCTACACCTTC.

In this sample, this clonotype turned up once. V gene TRBV5-4 combines with J gene TRBJ1-4; 7 bases match TRBD1. The CDR3 loop spans 14 amino acids. The germline CDR1 and CDR2 sequences are SGHNT and YYREEE (reference sequence). V was pared by 5 bases and J by 8 bases, with 9 bases of the junction left unmatched. CDR3 region: CASRRQGDREKLFF. In DNA form, the CDR3 reads TGTGCCAGCAGACGACAGGGCGATCGGGAAAAACTGTTTTTT.

The chain employs TRBV6-1 and TRBJ2-3, with D unclear. The CDR3 contains 11 residues. In germline, CDR1 is MNHNS, CDR2 SASEGT. V dropped 6 bases and J dropped 5 bases, with 6 bases sitting between them. CDR3 protein: CASRIGDTQYF. Here the CDR3 DNA reads TGTGCCAGCAGGATTGGAGATACGCAGTATTTT.

This clonotype was found a few times. The chain links TRBV4-2 to TRBJ1-1; no firm D call. Trimming removed 3 bases from V and 6 bases from J, with 5 bases in between. This CDR3 has 11 amino acids. CDR1 is LGHNA, CDR2 YNFKEQ, per germline. CDR3 in amino acids: CASSHGAEAFF. The CDR3 region has the DNA TGTGCCAGCAGCCATGGCGCTGAAGCTTTCTTT.

This rearrangement joins TRBV2 to TRBJ2-5, with D possibly matching TRBD1 (6 bases). The germline V gene has CDR1 SNHLY and CDR2 FYNNEI. The CDR3 sequence is 12 residues long. Trimming removed 8 bases from V and 5 bases from J, with 12 bases in between. The CDR3 DNA sequence: TGTGCCAGCGGGACATTCCGGGAGACCCAGTACTTC. Protein: CASGTFRETQYF. The whole variable domain, filled in from reference TRBV2 and TRBJ2-5, reads EPEVTQTPSHQVTQMGQEVILRCVPISNHLYFYWYRQILGQKVEFLVSFYNNEISEKSEIFDDQFSVERPDGSNFTLKIRSTKLEDSAMYFCASGTFRETQYFGPGTRLLVL.

The chain carries TRBV5-6 and TRBJ2-3; TRBD2 matches 8 bases. The V gene end was trimmed by 0 bases and the J gene end by 7 bases; junction bases not matched to a gene: 7. Germline loops: CDR1 SGHDT, CDR2 YYEEEE. This CDR3 is built from 15 residues. The CDR3 DNA reads as TGTGCCAGCAGCTTGGTCGGGGGGGCCGCGAATACGCAGTATTTT. Translation: CASSLVGGAANTQYF.

The chain employs TRBV7-9 and TRBJ2-3; D remains unclear. V lost 6 bases and J lost 3, with 7 bases in between. Germline CDR1 reads SEHNR; CDR2 reads FQNEAQ (reference sequence). CDR3 length: 12 amino acids. CDR3 region: CASRGRTDTQYF. The CDR3 DNA follows: TGTGCCAGCAGGGGAAGAACAGATACGCAGTATTTT.

This chain links TRBV20-1 with TRBJ2-1; D gene uncertain. V gave up 7 bases and J gave up 0 bases, with 16 bases separating them. Germline loops: CDR1 DFQATT, CDR2 SNEGSKA (reference sequence). The CDR3 is made up of 15 amino acids. Here the CDR3 DNA reads TGCAGTGGGGCTAAATGGCTTAGCTCCTACAATGAGCAGTTCTTC. Amino acid sequence: CSGAKWLSSYNEQFF.

This clonotype was detected a few times. CDR3 region: CASISGDGYTF. The CDR3 nucleotides are TGTGCCAGCATCTCGGGCGATGGCTACACCTTC. The J gene is TRBJ1-2, the V gene TRBV6-5, with no clear D. There are 11 residues in the CDR3. Per germline, CDR1 MNHEY and CDR2 SVGAGI. V lost 7 bases and J 6 bases, leaving 9 bases between the germline ends.

This chain joins TRBV27 and TRBJ2-7, with TRBD2 matching over 9 bases. The CDR3 is 14 amino acids. After removal of 7 bases from V and 7 bases from J, the junction contained 11 bases not matched to a gene. Germline V lookup: CDR1 MNHEY, CDR2 SMNVEV (reference sequence). The CDR3 here is CASTPSGIISEQYF. In DNA, the CDR3 is TGTGCCAGCACCCCTAGCGGGATCATCAGTGAGCAGTACTTC.

The chain is built from TRBV7-6 and TRBJ2-1, with unresolved D. The germline gives CDR1 SGHVS, CDR2 FNYEAQ. Trimming pared 2 bases from V and 0 bases from J, leaving 8 bases between. This CDR3 is 15 amino acids long. The CDR3 sequence: CASSLWQSSYNEQFF. CDR3 bases: TGTGCCAGCAGCTTATGGCAGAGCTCCTACAATGAGCAGTTCTTC.

This clonotype was seen a few times. This rearrangement joins TRBV19 to TRBJ2-7, with a tentative D call TRBD1 (6 bases). The V end was cut by 5 bases, the J end by 0 bases, with 11 bases between. The germline gives CDR1 LNHDA, CDR2 SQIVND (reference sequence). The CDR3 contains 14 residues. The CDR3 sequence is CASSPGAGSYEQYF. The CDR3 nucleotides are TGTGCCAGTAGTCCAGGGGCCGGCTCCTACGAGCAGTACTTC.

V usage is TRBV20-1 and J usage is TRBJ1-1, with no clear D. V lost 3 bases to trimming and J lost 3 bases, with 14 bases between them. This CDR3 contains 14 residues. Looked up from germline, CDR1 is DFQATT and CDR2 is SNEGSKA (reference sequence). The CDR3 DNA reads TGCAGTGCTAGCCTAGGCACTAGCCACACTGAAGCTTTCTTT. Translation: CSASLGTSHTEAFF.

The chain combines TRBV7-9 with TRBJ2-2; a weak D match, TRBD1 (5 bases). Germline lookup yields CDR1 SEHNR and CDR2 FQNEAQ (reference sequence). This CDR3 is built from 16 residues. Trimming pared 4 bases from V and 2 bases from J, leaving 14 bases between. The CDR3 sequence is CASSSNRQPNTGELFF. The CDR3 nucleotides read TGTGCCAGCAGCTCGAATCGACAGCCTAACACCGGGGAGCTGTTTTTT. The variable domain in full, completed from reference TRBV7-9 and TRBJ2-2, reads DTGVSQNPRHKITKRGQNVTFRCDPISEHNRLYWYRQTLGQGPEFLTYFQNEAQLEKSRLLSDRFSAERPKGSFSTLEIQRTEQGDSAMYLCASSSNRQPNTGELFFGEGSRLTVL.

The genes are TRBV4-1 and TRBJ1-1, with a tentative D call TRBD1 (5 bases). Germline V lookup: CDR1 MGHRA, CDR2 YSYEKL. CDR3 length equals 17 residues. V was clipped by 4 bases and J by 1 base, with 19 bases between them. The CDR3, as DNA: TGCGCCAGCAGCCCAAGGAGCAGGGCCGGTACGAACACTGAAGCTTTCTTT. The encoded protein is CASSPRSRAGTNTEAFF.

Written as DNA, the CDR3 is TGCAGCGTGGAAACGGGACAGGAGCTCCAAGAGACCCAGTACTTC. Protein sequence: CSVETGQELQETQYF. The rearrangement links TRBV29-1 to TRBJ2-5, with 8 positions matching TRBD1. J was trimmed by 1 base and V by 6 bases; bases with no gene match: 10. The CDR3 extends over 15 amino acids. Germline V gene sequence: CDR1 SQVTM, CDR2 ANQGSEA.